The 23 T cell receptor beta chains listed next were all sequenced from one sample in a study of cytomegalovirus exposure and HLA in healthy donors. 13 Jbeta primers and 60 Vbeta primers were used for the PCR. Profiling relied on immunoSEQ multiplex PCR, and the TCRdb table lists in-frame clones only, not all of them. The profile shows about 78,000 clones, approximately 77% of them singletons. The sequencing input was PBMCs. All receptors come from a woman aged 40 to 50 in good health and CMV-seropositive.

The chain has TRBV7-9 and TRBJ2-5; TRBD1 matches 7 bases. The CDR3 consists of 16 residues. Trimming cost V 3 bases and J 2 bases; bases outside gene matches: 9. CDR1 SEHNR and CDR2 FQNEAQ come from the germline V gene (reference sequence). The CDR3: CASSFRTGTGQETQYF. Written as DNA, the CDR3 is TGTGCCAGCAGCTTCCGGACAGGAACGGGACAAGAGACCCAGTACTTC.

The gene calls are TRBV30 and TRBJ1-1; TRBD1 aligns across 8 bases. The CDR3 is made up of 17 amino acids. Per the germline V gene, CDR1 is GTSNPN and CDR2 is SVGIG (reference sequence). Unmatched junction bases numbered 15, after V lost 2 bases and J lost 4 bases. The CDR3 sequence is CAWSHPFRTGTSTEAFF. CDR3 nucleotides: TGTGCCTGGAGTCACCCCTTTAGGACAGGGACGAGCACTGAAGCTTTCTTT.

The genes are TRBV10-3 and TRBJ2-3, with TRBD2 identical over 8 bases. Trimming cost V 7 bases and J 6 bases; bases outside gene matches: 9. Germline V lookup: CDR1 ENHRY, CDR2 SYGVKD. There are 14 residues in the CDR3. The CDR3, as DNA: TGTGCCATCAAAGATAGGACTAGCCAGGATACGCAGTATTTT. Its translation is CAIKDRTSQDTQYF.

This clone has more than one count but fewer than ten. The chain recombines TRBV15 with TRBJ2-1; TRBD2 aligns across 9 bases. The CDR3 extends over 18 amino acids. Germline-derived CDR1 and CDR2 are LNHNV and YYDKDF (reference sequence). J gave up 0 bases and V 0 bases, and 6 bases lay outside the gene matches. CDR3 DNA sequence: TGTGCCACCAGCAGAGATATAAGGCGGGGGGGCTCCTACAATGAGCAGTTCTTC. Residues: CATSRDIRRGGSYNEQFF.

The gene calls are TRBV28 and TRBJ1-2, with TRBD1 as a possible D gene (5 bases). This CDR3 has 15 residues. Germline loops: CDR1 MDHEN, CDR2 SYDVKM. The germline V and J ends were trimmed by 5 bases and 0 bases, with 13 bases remaining between them. CDR3 DNA sequence: TGTGCCAGCAGTCAGGAGGGGAGCTCTAACTATGGCTACACCTTC. This translates into CASSQEGSSNYGYTF.

The chain links TRBV4-1 to TRBJ1-6; the D is unclear. Germline V gives CDR1 MGHRA, CDR2 YSYEKL. The CDR3 has 15 residues. Between the trimmed V and J ends, which lost 8 bases and 4 bases, there was a span of 15 bases. CDR3 protein: CASRGGDSYNSPLHF. The CDR3 DNA reads as TGCGCCAGCCGAGGAGGAGACTCTTATAATTCACCCCTCCACTTT.

The chain couples TRBV11-1 to TRBJ2-7; possibly TRBD2 for D (6 bases). CDR1 is SGHAT and CDR2 is FQDESV in the germline V gene (reference sequence). V lost 6 bases to trimming and J lost 2 bases, with 11 bases between them. The CDR3 loop spans 13 amino acids. CDR3 sequence reads: CASRSGGTYEQYF. CDR3 in DNA: TGTGCCAGCAGATCCGGGGGAACCTACGAGCAGTACTTC.

This clone was counted only a few times. CDR3 sequence reads: CASSEYGGNQPQHF. The DNA for the CDR3 is TGTGCCAGCAGTGAATACGGGGGTAATCAGCCCCAGCATTTT. The chain has TRBV6-1 and TRBJ1-5; D possibly corresponds to TRBD1 (5 bases). The CDR3 is made up of 14 amino acids. V was trimmed by 2 bases and J by 4 bases, leaving 9 bases between them. Per germline, CDR1 MNHNS and CDR2 SASEGT.

The genes are TRBV15 and TRBJ2-6, with TRBD1 matching over 7 bases. Germline V gene data show CDR1 as LNHNV and CDR2 as YYDKDF (reference sequence). Unmatched junction bases numbered 5, after V lost 6 bases and J lost 0 bases. This CDR3 comprises 16 residues. CDR3 protein: CATRDRESSGANVLTF. In DNA, the CDR3 is TGTGCCACCAGAGACAGGGAAAGCTCTGGGGCCAACGTCCTGACTTTC.

V is TRBV29-1 and J is TRBJ1-5, with D possibly TRBD1 on 5 matching bases. Germline V lookup: CDR1 SQVTM, CDR2 ANQGSEA. Trimming stripped 4 bases from V and 3 bases from J, with 10 bases between. This CDR3 comprises 13 residues. This chain's CDR3 is CSVAGNDNQPQHF. CDR3 in DNA: TGCAGCGTTGCAGGGAACGACAATCAGCCCCAGCATTTT.

The chain combines TRBV12-5 with TRBJ2-7; TRBD1 is a possible D gene (6 bases). Germline V lookup: CDR1 LGHNT, CDR2 FRNRAP. The CDR3 covers 15 residues. Trimming cost V 1 base and J 6 bases, with 16 bases left between them. The CDR3 DNA reads TGTGCTAGTGGTTTGGGATCCGGGACATTAGGCGAGCAGTACTTC. It specifies CASGLGSGTLGEQYF.

The chain has TRBV7-7 and TRBJ2-5; 8 nucleotides agree with TRBD2. This CDR3 comprises 13 residues. The V and J ends lost 3 bases and 5 bases, in that order; junction bases with no gene match: 2. Germline CDR1 and CDR2: SSHAT and FNYEAQ (reference sequence). Here the CDR3 reads CASSFTGGETQYF. The CDR3 coding sequence is TGTGCCAGCAGCTTCACGGGAGGGGAGACCCAGTACTTC.

This chain uses TRBV2 with TRBJ2-5; D gene ambiguous. Germline V gene sequence: CDR1 SNHLY, CDR2 FYNNEI. The CDR3 extends over 12 amino acids. V was pared by 5 bases and J by 0 bases, with 4 bases between. In nucleotides, the CDR3 is TGTGCCAGCAGTCGGGACCAAGAGACCCAGTACTTC. Its protein product is CASSRDQETQYF. The whole variable domain, filled in from reference TRBV2 and TRBJ2-5, reads EPEVTQTPSHQVTQMGQEVILRCVPISNHLYFYWYRQILGQKVEFLVSFYNNEISEKSEIFDDQFSVERPDGSNFTLKIRSTKLEDSAMYFCASSRDQETQYFGPGTRLLVL.

This clone came up once. The gene calls are TRBV5-1 and TRBJ2-5, with D unresolved. Trimming took off 2 bases at V and 5 bases at J, with 7 bases between the two ends. Germline CDR1 SGHRS, CDR2 YFSETQ. The CDR3 totals 12 residues. The CDR3 region has the DNA TGCGCCAGCAGCTTCTATGAGGAGACCCAGTACTTC. Residues: CASSFYEETQYF.

The chain combines TRBV19 with TRBJ2-5, with a possible D match to TRBD2 (6 bases). There are 14 residues in the CDR3. CDR1 and CDR2 (germline): LNHDA, SQIVND (reference sequence). Deletions cut 4 bases from V and 5 bases from J, with 14 bases between. The CDR3 DNA reads TGTGCCAGTAGTAGCGGGACCCGGGGTGAGACCCAGTACTTC. Residues: CASSSGTRGETQYF. Variable domain in full (rest from reference TRBV19 and TRBJ2-5): DGGITQSPKYLFRKEGQNVTLSCEQNLNHDAMYWYRQDPGQGLRLIYYSQIVNDFQKGDIAEGYSVSREKKESFPLTVTSAQKNPTAFYLCASSSGTRGETQYFGPGTRLLVL.

The chain combines TRBV10-2 with TRBJ2-5, with D possibly matching TRBD2 (6 bases). V was pared by 0 bases and J by 3 bases, with 11 bases between. The germline V gene encodes CDR1 WSHSY and CDR2 SAAADI. This CDR3 is built from 15 residues. The CDR3 sequence is CASSESTGREETQYF. CDR3 nucleotides: TGCGCCAGCAGTGAGTCGACCGGGAGAGAAGAGACCCAGTACTTC.

The rearrangement links TRBV2 to TRBJ1-1; TRBD1 agrees at 10 bases. This CDR3 is 13 amino acids long. Germline trimming cut 7 bases from V and 4 bases from J; bases unmatched to any gene: 3. Germline V gene lookup returns CDR1 SNHLY and CDR2 FYNNEI. The CDR3 sequence is CASKGQGSTEAFF. The CDR3 DNA sequence: TGTGCCAGCAAGGGACAGGGGAGCACTGAAGCTTTCTTT.

This clone was seen more than once but under ten times. The rearrangement links TRBV4-1 to TRBJ1-1; D gene uncertain. The CDR3 has 14 amino acids. CDR1 and CDR2 (germline): MGHRA, YSYEKL. Trimming stripped 0 bases from V and 2 bases from J, with 7 bases between. Written as DNA, the CDR3 is TGCGCCAGCAGCCAAGAAAGGACTAACACTGAAGCTTTCTTT. Translating it yields CASSQERTNTEAFF.

V usage is TRBV14 and J usage is TRBJ2-4; TRBD1 agrees at 7 bases. This CDR3 is built from 16 residues. V lost 4 bases to trimming and J lost 1 base; unmatched junction nucleotides: 7. Germline CDR1 and CDR2: SGHDN and FVKESK. The CDR3 sequence: CASSRTGDLAKNIQYF. CDR3 coding DNA: TGTGCCAGCAGCCGGACAGGCGATTTGGCCAAAAACATTCAGTACTTC.

This chain joins TRBV7-2 and TRBJ2-3, with TRBD1 identical over 8 bases. The length of the CDR3 is 17 residues. The V gene's germline CDR1 is SGHTA and CDR2 FQGNSA. With 5 bases clipped from V and 3 bases from J, the junction kept 13 bases outside the gene matches. The CDR3 sequence is CASSQGLAGGLTDTQYF. CDR3 nucleotide sequence: TGTGCCAGCAGCCAAGGGTTAGCAGGGGGCCTGACAGATACGCAGTATTTT.

This clone has just one count. The CDR3 spells CASSPTKQDYGYTF. The CDR3 DNA is TGTGCCAGCAGTCCTACAAAGCAGGACTATGGCTACACCTTC. This chain links TRBV6-7 with TRBJ1-2, with D unclear. TRBV6-7 is recorded as an ORF, its role being uncertain. Deletions cut 5 bases from V and 3 bases from J, with 13 bases between. This CDR3 region has 14 residues.

A few counts support this clone. The J gene is TRBJ1-5, the V gene TRBV30; 7 bases line up with TRBD1. CDR3 length: 14 amino acids. V shed 8 bases, J shed 5 bases, and the junction held 12 bases outside the gene matches. Germline CDR1 GTSNPN, CDR2 SVGIG (reference sequence). CDR3 in amino acids: CAAQEGGRDQPQHF. The CDR3 coding sequence is TGTGCCGCTCAGGAAGGGGGCCGGGATCAGCCCCAGCATTTT.

J is TRBJ2-5 and V is TRBV5-1; possibly TRBD2 for D (5 bases). CDR3 length: 12 residues. The ends were cut back, 3 bases at V and 3 bases at J, with 6 bases in the middle. The germline V gene encodes CDR1 SGHRS and CDR2 YFSETQ. This chain's CDR3 is CASSWTEETQYF. CDR3 nucleotide sequence: TGCGCCAGCAGCTGGACTGAAGAGACCCAGTACTTC. The variable domain in full, with the rest retrieved from reference TRBV5-1 and TRBJ2-5, is KAGVTQTPRYLIKTRGQQVTLSCSPISGHRSVSWYQQTPGQGLQFLFEYFSETQRNKGNFPGRFSGRQFSNSRSEMNVSTLELGDSALYLCASSWTEETQYFGPGTRLLVL.